One and the same sample provided the 12 T cell receptor beta chains below, sequenced in a study of T cell responses to AZD1222 COVID-19 vaccine. Clones were sequenced by immunoSEQ multiplex PCR, and TCRdb holds only the in-frame ones, with some missing. The data show approximately 84,000 clones, 80% to 90% seen once. This specimen was peripheral blood, taken on day 0 of AZD1222 vaccination. These TCRs come from an adult in good health.

This chain connects TRBV18 to TRBJ2-1; 13 bases line up with TRBD2. CDR1 is KGHSH and CDR2 is LQKENI in the germline V gene. V shed 4 bases and J 9 bases; nucleotides not matched to a gene: 9. The CDR3 is 16 amino acids. CDR3 amino acids: CASSRTSGLAGLEQFF. DNA of the CDR3: TGTGCCAGCTCACGTACCTCGGGACTAGCGGGACTTGAGCAGTTCTTC.

The chain joins TRBV6-5 to TRBJ1-5; D is uncertain. V lost 5 bases and J 7 bases, leaving 12 bases between the germline ends. Germline loops: CDR1 MNHEY, CDR2 SVGAGI. The CDR3 has 13 residues. The CDR3 DNA sequence: TGTGCCAGCAGTACGAGGGTCGGGCAGCCCCAGCATTTT. This sequence encodes CASSTRVGQPQHF.

The rearrangement links TRBV28 to TRBJ1-2; possible D gene TRBD1, 5 bases. Looked up from germline, CDR1 is MDHEN and CDR2 is SYDVKM. V was pared by 2 bases and J by 8 bases, with 12 bases between. The CDR3 consists of 13 residues. Written as DNA, the CDR3 is TGTGCCAGCAGTTTAAGGAGGGGAGACGGCTACACCTTC. Translating it yields CASSLRRGDGYTF.

The chain combines TRBV11-2 with TRBJ1-1, with D tentatively TRBD1 (5 bases). V was shortened by 5 bases and J by 10 bases, with 17 bases between the two germline ends. This CDR3 contains 13 residues. CDR1 SGHAT and CDR2 FQNNGV come from the germline V gene. The CDR3 DNA reads as TGTGCCAGCAGCCCCCGCTTGGCCCAGGGAGCTTTCTTT. As protein: CASSPRLAQGAFF.

This chain joins TRBV6-6 and TRBJ1-2, with 7 bases lining up with TRBD1. The germline V gene encodes CDR1 MNHNY and CDR2 SVGAGI (reference sequence). This CDR3 is built from 14 residues. V lost 6 bases and J lost 4; bases outside the gene matches: 8. CDR3 region: CASREGQDFYGYTF. For the CDR3, the DNA is TGTGCCAGCAGGGAAGGACAGGATTTCTATGGCTACACCTTC.

The chain links TRBV2 to TRBJ2-3; 7 positions match TRBD2. The length of the CDR3 is 14 residues. The trim removed 4 bases at V and 4 bases at J, leaving 5 bases unmatched. The germline gives CDR1 SNHLY, CDR2 FYNNEI. The CDR3 sequence is CASSAAGWADTQYF. CDR3 coding DNA: TGTGCCAGCAGTGCAGCGGGATGGGCAGATACGCAGTATTTT.

This clone has just one count. This chain uses TRBV19 with TRBJ2-5; D uncertain. The CDR3 is made up of 12 amino acids. The V and J ends lost 3 bases and 3 bases respectively, with 5 bases between them. Germline loops: CDR1 LNHDA, CDR2 SQIVND (reference sequence). For the CDR3, the DNA is TGTGCCAGTAGTATTAGTGAAGAGACCCAGTACTTC. This codes for CASSISEETQYF. Full variable domain (missing parts from reference TRBV19 and TRBJ2-5): DGGITQSPKYLFRKEGQNVTLSCEQNLNHDAMYWYRQDPGQGLRLIYYSQIVNDFQKGDIAEGYSVSREKKESFPLTVTSAQKNPTAFYLCASSISEETQYFGPGTRLLVL.

The genes are TRBV18 and TRBJ2-7; TRBD1 aligns across 9 bases. This CDR3 spans 15 amino acids. The V segment lost 2 bases and the J segment 5 bases; nucleotides outside the gene matches: 7. The germline V gene has CDR1 KGHSH and CDR2 LQKENI. DNA for the CDR3: TGTGCCAGCTCACCATACGGACAGGGGATTGACGAGCAGTACTTC. This gives the protein CASSPYGQGIDEQYF.

The chain uses TRBV7-9 and TRBJ1-1; D uncertain. Germline CDR1 is SEHNR and CDR2 is FQNEAQ (reference sequence). CDR3 size: 13 residues. Trimming took off 7 bases at V and 2 bases at J, with 11 bases between the two ends. As DNA, the CDR3 is TGTGCCAGCAACTCGAGGGTTAACACTGAAGCTTTCTTT. As protein: CASNSRVNTEAFF.

The chain employs TRBV6-2 or TRBV6-3 and TRBJ2-1; D may be TRBD1 (6 bases). V lost 4 bases and J 10 bases, leaving 11 bases between the germline ends. Germline values: CDR1 MNHEY, CDR2 SVGEGT. This CDR3 is 12 amino acids long. CDR3 protein: CASSFDRTEQFF. The CDR3 bases are TGTGCCAGCAGTTTCGACAGGACCGAGCAGTTCTTC.

V usage is TRBV6-4 and J usage is TRBJ2-1; 10 nucleotides match TRBD2. Trimming took 4 bases from V and 6 from J; bases not matched to a gene: 6. There are 15 residues in the CDR3. Germline lookup yields CDR1 MRHNA and CDR2 SNTAGT. CDR3: CASSVASGGSNEQFF. The CDR3 DNA follows: TGTGCCAGCAGTGTTGCTAGCGGGGGATCCAATGAGCAGTTCTTC.

The chain couples TRBV2 to TRBJ1-4, with D perhaps matching TRBD1 (6 bases). The CDR3 contains 13 residues. Trimming removed 5 bases from V and 8 bases from J, with 12 bases in between. Germline V gene lookup returns CDR1 SNHLY and CDR2 FYNNEI. The CDR3, as DNA: TGTGCCAGCAGTCAACAGGGCCAGGAAAAACTGTTTTTT. This gives the protein CASSQQGQEKLFF.